Below are 32 T cell receptor beta chains sequenced from a single sample in a study of regulatory T cells in long-lasting Graves disease. Time point meaning: persistent/refractory GD, antithyroid drugs over 5 years with positive TRAb. Construction of the TCR library relied on RNA isolated from PBMCs. iRepertoire HTBI primers and Arm-PCR of CDR3 regions built TCR beta libraries. TCRdb independently ran MiXCR on the multiplex PCR reads; one entry per CDR3 protein. The sample consists of some 370,000 distinct CDR3 sequences, approximately 25% of them appearing once. Source: peripheral blood mononuclear cells (PBMCs), taken when the disease was refractory, from a patient treated with antithyroid drugs. All receptors come from a middle-aged woman with Graves disease.

This rearrangement joins TRBV20-1 to TRBJ2-7; TRBD1 matches at 7 bases. Germline V gene lookup returns CDR1 DFQATT and CDR2 SNEGSKA (reference sequence). Losses at the gene ends were 6 bases for V and 2 bases for J; bases not matched to a gene: 10. CDR3 size: 14 residues. CDR3 amino acids: CSALARDSAYEQYF. DNA for the CDR3: TGCAGTGCCCTGGCCCGGGACAGCGCCTACGAGCAGTACTTC.

The chain recombines TRBV6-1 with TRBJ2-3, with TRBD2 matching over 8 bases. This CDR3 region has 15 residues. Germline V gene lookup returns CDR1 MNHNS and CDR2 SASEGT. The trim removed 3 bases at V and 4 bases at J, leaving 6 bases unmatched. CDR3 DNA sequence: TGTGCCAGCAGTGACGAAGGACTAGCCGCAGATACGCAGTATTTT. This encodes CASSDEGLAADTQYF.

The chain has TRBV30 and TRBJ2-7, with TRBD2 matching 7 bases. Germline loops: CDR1 GTSNPN, CDR2 SVGIG (reference sequence). The CDR3 has 11 residues. Germline trimming cut 5 bases from V and 6 bases from J; bases unmatched to any gene: 4. CDR3 DNA sequence: TGTGCCTGGGGGAGGGATGGCGAGCAGTACTTC. Translated: CAWGRDGEQYF.

The V call is TRBV7-3, the J call TRBJ2-7; 8 nucleotides line up with TRBD1. Germline values: CDR1 SGHTA, CDR2 FQGTGA. V lost 4 bases to trimming and J lost 3 bases; unmatched junction nucleotides: 8. The CDR3 is 15 amino acids. This CDR3 is CASSSRPGGGYEQYF. The CDR3 DNA reads as TGTGCCAGCAGCTCTCGGCCAGGGGGCGGCTACGAGCAGTACTTC.

The table lists this clonotype with many counts. The rearrangement joins TRBV11-2 to TRBJ2-1; TRBD2 might be the D (5 bases). Deletions cut 4 bases from V and 5 bases from J, with 15 bases between. The germline gives CDR1 SGHAT, CDR2 FQNNGV. The CDR3 runs 15 residues. The CDR3 region is CASSSHFFGDNEQFF. CDR3 sequence (DNA): TGTGCCAGCAGCTCCCACTTTTTCGGGGACAATGAGCAGTTCTTC.

This clonotype was detected only a few times. The gene calls are TRBV28 and TRBJ1-2; tentative D call: TRBD1 (5 bases). Germline V CDR1 and CDR2: MDHEN, SYDVKM. The CDR3 spans 14 residues. CDR3 nucleotide sequence: TGTGGATGCAGGGACCCATCTCCTAACTATGGCTACACCTTC. Its translation: CGCRDPSPNYGYTF.

The table lists this clonotype with many counts. The chain joins TRBV20-1 to TRBJ1-6; no reliable D call. CDR1 DFQATT and CDR2 SNEGSKA come from the germline V gene (reference sequence). Trimming cost V 1 base and J 0 bases, with 13 bases left between them. CDR3 size: 17 residues. The CDR3 spells CSARVVADRSYNSPLHF. CDR3 nucleotides: TGCAGTGCTAGAGTGGTCGCGGACCGCTCCTATAATTCACCCCTCCACTTT.

This clonotype has at least ten counts. The genes are TRBV11-2 and TRBJ2-7, with TRBD2 as a possible D gene (7 bases). Between the trimmed V and J ends, which lost 5 bases and 3 bases, there was a span of 20 bases. The CDR3 covers 16 residues. Germline assignment: CDR1 SGHAT and CDR2 FQNNGV. The DNA for the CDR3 is TGTGCCAGCAGCCCCAGGTCGGGGGGCTTTTTCTACGAGCAGTACTTC. It yields the protein CASSPRSGGFFYEQYF.

This clonotype was picked up a small number of times. The chain is built from TRBV19 and TRBJ2-7; tentatively, D is TRBD2 (5 bases). This CDR3 is 14 amino acids long. Germline CDR1 LNHDA, CDR2 SQIVND (reference sequence). Trimming took off 8 bases at V and 3 bases at J, with 17 bases between the two ends. The CDR3 bases are TGTGCCAGTTCCAATATGGGAGTGCTCTACGAGCAGTACTTC. Translating gives CASSNMGVLYEQYF.

This clonotype came up many times. This chain links TRBV5-1 with TRBJ2-7, with unresolved D. Germline CDR1 reads SGHRS; CDR2 reads YFSETQ. The CDR3 sequence is 12 residues long. Deletions cut 2 bases from V and 5 bases from J, with 8 bases between. CDR3 sequence (DNA): TGCGCCAGCAGCTTCAACAGCCACGAGCAGTACTTC. Translated, it gives CASSFNSHEQYF.

This clonotype has ten or more counts. The chain's CDR3 is CASSHKGEANEKLFF. The CDR3 DNA sequence: TGTGCCAGCAGTCACAAGGGGGAGGCTAATGAAAAACTGTTTTTT. V usage is TRBV11-2 and J usage is TRBJ1-4, with D possibly matching TRBD1 (6 bases). V was pared by 6 bases and J by 3 bases, with 14 bases between. The CDR3 runs 15 residues. Germline V CDR1 and CDR2: SGHAT, FQNNGV.

This clonotype has ten or more counts. At one boundary the junction diverges from the germline segment, which might be a read error. The chain links TRBV7-2 to TRBJ2-5, with D unclear. The CDR3 consists of 14 residues. CDR1 is SGHTA and CDR2 is FQGNSA in the germline V gene. CDR3 nucleotide sequence: TGTGCCAGCAGCCCATTCAGACCAGAAGAGGCCCAGTACTTC. This gives the protein CASSPFRPEEAQYF.

There are many counts of this clonotype. V usage is TRBV5-1 and J usage is TRBJ2-7; TRBD2 matches at 10 bases. J lost 0 bases, V lost 4 bases, and 7 bases had no gene match. Germline V lookup: CDR1 SGHRS, CDR2 YFSETQ. The CDR3 extends over 16 amino acids. CDR3 DNA sequence: TGCGCCAGCAGCACCGGACTAGCGGAGAGCTCCTACGAGCAGTACTTC. It codes for CASSTGLAESSYEQYF.

This clonotype was counted a few times. This chain joins TRBV28 and TRBJ1-5; 7 nucleotides agree with TRBD1. The CDR3 length is 14 residues. Trimming took 6 bases from V and 5 from J; bases not matched to a gene: 7. Germline loops: CDR1 MDHEN, CDR2 SYDVKM. The CDR3 loop is CASRSTGVHQPQHF. The DNA for the CDR3 is TGTGCCAGCAGGTCTACAGGGGTCCATCAGCCCCAGCATTTT.

This clonotype was counted at least ten times. The gene calls are TRBV11-2 and TRBJ2-7, with 9 bases fitting TRBD1. Trimming removed 5 bases from V and 4 bases from J; junction bases left unmatched: 15. The CDR3 consists of 17 residues. Germline loops: CDR1 SGHAT, CDR2 FQNNGV. The chain's CDR3 is CASSPTDRGSLGYEQYF. For the CDR3, the DNA is TGTGCCAGCAGCCCGACGGACAGGGGCAGCTTGGGGTACGAGCAGTACTTC.

This rearrangement joins TRBV19 to TRBJ2-5; D is undetermined. Deletions cut 5 bases from V and 1 base from J, with 11 bases between. Germline CDR1 reads LNHDA; CDR2 reads SQIVND (reference sequence). The CDR3 extends over 14 amino acids. The CDR3 protein is CASSARLAQETQYF. As DNA, the CDR3 is TGTGCCAGTAGTGCTAGACTCGCCCAAGAGACCCAGTACTTC.

This clonotype was observed a handful of times. The chain couples TRBV4-2 to TRBJ2-7, with TRBD1 matching over 9 bases. The CDR3 has 16 amino acids. Germline V lookup: CDR1 LGHNA, CDR2 YNFKEQ. After removal of 0 bases from V and 5 bases from J, the junction contained 8 bases not matched to a gene. The CDR3 DNA follows: TGTGCCAGCAGCCAAGAACTGGGGACAGGGTCCCACGAGCAGTACTTC. It translates to CASSQELGTGSHEQYF.

The V call is TRBV27, the J call TRBJ1-1; tentative D call: TRBD1 (5 bases). The CDR3 is 13 amino acids. Germline V gene data show CDR1 as MNHEY and CDR2 as SMNVEV (reference sequence). V was pared by 5 bases and J by 3 bases, with 10 bases between. The CDR3 loop is CASSIRVYTEAFF. In nucleotides, the CDR3 is TGTGCCAGCAGTATCAGGGTTTACACTGAAGCTTTCTTT.

This clonotype showed up many times. The chain couples TRBV27 to TRBJ2-7; TRBD2 might be the D (5 bases). Germline V CDR1 and CDR2: MNHEY, SMNVEV (reference sequence). This CDR3 has 15 amino acids. Trimming shortened V by 1 base and J by 1 base, and 11 bases separated the two germline ends. The CDR3 DNA sequence: TGTGCCAGCAGTTTATTAGCTAGCTGGTCCTACGAGCAGTACTTC. Its translation is CASSLLASWSYEQYF.

This clonotype was counted many times. J is TRBJ2-7 and V is TRBV28; D is possibly TRBD1 (5 bases). V lost 7 bases and J 0 bases, leaving 10 bases between the germline ends. Germline V gives CDR1 MDHEN, CDR2 SYDVKM. There are 13 residues in the CDR3. The CDR3 nucleotides read TGTGCCAGCAAAGGGGCCCACTCCTACGAGCAGTACTTC. Translation gives CASKGAHSYEQYF.

This chain joins TRBV11-2 and TRBJ2-1; 7 nucleotides line up with TRBD2. V trimming: 4 bases; J trimming: 8 bases; junction bases outside the gene matches: 8. The CDR3 runs 14 residues. Germline lookup yields CDR1 SGHAT and CDR2 FQNNGV. CDR3 protein: CASSYGTTSHEQFF. CDR3 nucleotides: TGTGCCAGCAGCTACGGGACTACCTCCCATGAGCAGTTCTTC.

This clonotype was detected many times. The rearrangement uses TRBV28 and TRBJ2-7; D tentatively reads TRBD1 or TRBD2 (5 bases each). Trimming stripped 7 bases from V and 0 bases from J, with 13 bases between. There are 14 residues in the CDR3. Germline-derived CDR1 and CDR2 are MDHEN and SYDVKM. CDR3 loop: CASNPPGTSYEQYF. The DNA of the CDR3 is TGTGCCAGCAACCCCCCGGGGACCTCCTACGAGCAGTACTTC. The variable domain in full, with the rest retrieved from reference TRBV28 and TRBJ2-7, is DVKVTQSSRYLVKRTGEKVFLECVQDMDHENMFWYRQDPGLGLRLIYFSYDVKMKEKGDIPEGYSVSREKKERFSLILESASTNQTSMYLCASNPPGTSYEQYFGPGTRLTVT.

The rearrangement uses TRBV6-4 and TRBJ2-2, with 9 bases that match TRBD1. Per germline, CDR1 MRHNA and CDR2 SNTAGT. The CDR3 has 16 residues. V lost 3 bases to trimming and J lost 4 bases; unmatched junction nucleotides: 6. CDR3 protein: CASSEFGTGITGELFF. The CDR3 nucleotides read TGTGCCAGCAGTGAGTTCGGGACAGGGATCACCGGGGAGCTGTTTTTT.

This clonotype was counted only a few times. V gene TRBV6-1 combines with J gene TRBJ1-5, with TRBD1 identical over 7 bases. The germline gives CDR1 MNHNS, CDR2 SASEGT. The CDR3 consists of 13 residues. V was clipped by 6 bases and J by 9 bases; unmatched bases: 8. CDR3 nucleotide sequence: TGTGCCAGCAGAAGCCAGGGGGACGTGCCCCAGCATTTT. This codes for CASRSQGDVPQHF.

CDR3 protein: CASSTLNIQYF. DNA for the CDR3: TGTGCCAGCAGCACCTTAAACATTCAGTACTTC. The chain uses TRBV28 and TRBJ2-4, with unresolved D. Deletions cut 6 bases from V and 6 bases from J, with 6 bases between. The germline V gene has CDR1 MDHEN and CDR2 SYDVKM. The CDR3 spans 11 residues.

The J gene is TRBJ1-5, the V gene TRBV6-1, with D possibly TRBD1 on 5 matching bases. The V end lost 8 bases, the J end lost 4 bases, and 15 bases lay between the germline ends. Germline-derived CDR1 and CDR2 are MNHNS and SASEGT. This CDR3 is 14 amino acids long. CDR3 coding DNA: TGTGCCAGCTCCCAGGGAATCTGGAATCAGCCCCAGCATTTT. This codes for CASSQGIWNQPQHF.

In its sample, this clonotype was seen a few times. The chain links TRBV7-9 to TRBJ2-2, with 7 bases matching TRBD1. CDR3 length equals 15 residues. Germline V lookup: CDR1 SEHNR, CDR2 FQNEAQ (reference sequence). J lost 5 bases, V lost 4 bases, and 7 bases had no gene match. The CDR3 region is CASSWWTGVTGELFF. Written as DNA, the CDR3 is TGTGCCAGCAGCTGGTGGACAGGCGTGACCGGGGAGCTGTTTTTT. Full variable domain (remainder filled in from reference TRBV7-9 and TRBJ2-2): DTGVSQNPRHKITKRGQNVTFRCDPISEHNRLYWYRQTLGQGPEFLTYFQNEAQLEKSRLLSDRFSAERPKGSFSTLEIQRTEQGDSAMYLCASSWWTGVTGELFFGEGSRLTVL.

This clonotype has ten or more counts. This chain joins TRBV11-2 and TRBJ2-5; D gene ambiguous. V shed 6 bases and J shed 2 bases, with 16 bases lying between them. The CDR3 length is 15 residues. CDR1 is SGHAT, CDR2 FQNNGV, per germline. CDR3 in amino acids: CASSNYMSEQETQYF. DNA of the CDR3: TGTGCCAGCAGTAATTATATGAGCGAACAAGAGACCCAGTACTTC.

At least ten counts were recorded for this clonotype. The junction shows a germline mismatch at one end, possibly a read error. The chain has TRBV6-1 and TRBJ1-1; D not resolved. CDR1 MNHNS and CDR2 SASEGT come from the germline V gene. This CDR3 has 11 amino acids. This chain's CDR3 is CASTIYTEAFF. For the CDR3, the DNA is TGTGCGAGCACGATTTACACTGAAGCTTTCTTT.

The chain is built from TRBV5-1 and TRBJ2-2; 13 nucleotides line up with TRBD2. The CDR3 loop spans 19 amino acids. The J segment lost 6 bases and the V segment lost 0 bases, leaving 11 bases of the junction unmatched. CDR1 SGHRS and CDR2 YFSETQ come from the germline V gene. CDR3 DNA: TGCGCCAGCAGCTTGGCCAGGACTAGCGGGAGTGGCGACGCCGGGGAGCTGTTTTTT. Translation: CASSLARTSGSGDAGELFF.

This clonotype has a count of ten or more. This rearrangement joins TRBV11-2 to TRBJ1-5, with a tentative D call TRBD1 (5 bases). Germline CDR1 and CDR2: SGHAT and FQNNGV. The CDR3 runs to 17 residues. V was pared by 3 bases and J by 1 base, with 16 bases between. CDR3 DNA sequence: TGTGCCAGCAGCTTGCTAGCAGGGCGGAGGAGCAATCAGCCCCAGCATTTT. It translates to CASSLLAGRRSNQPQHF.

The chain joins TRBV7-9 to TRBJ2-7; D remains ambiguous. The germline gives CDR1 SEHNR, CDR2 FQNEAQ (reference sequence). V lost 8 bases and J 2 bases, leaving 10 bases between the germline ends. The CDR3 totals 12 residues. The CDR3 reads CASGDTTYEQYF. The CDR3 DNA reads as TGTGCCAGCGGTGACACTACCTACGAGCAGTACTTC.